The 26 T cell receptor beta chains listed next were all sequenced from one sample in a study of molecular identifiers for immune sequencing clone quantification. TCRdb called the PCR reads again in MiXCR, with one record for every CDR3 protein. The sample shows approximately 550,000 distinct CDR3 sequences, about a fifth of them seen only once. Sequenced: naive CD8+ T cells from blood, with Jurkat cell RNA spiked in. As to subset: FACS-sorted CD8+CD4-CCR7+CD45RA+ naive T cells. These receptors were obtained from a human donor in good health. Some libraries in this study had Jurkat cell RNA spiked in.

The chain links TRBV4-3 to TRBJ1-1, with D perhaps TRBD1 (5 bases). V was shortened by 0 bases and J by 6 bases, with 14 bases between the two germline ends. This CDR3 has 15 residues. In germline, CDR1 is LGHNA, CDR2 YSLEER. CDR3 DNA sequence: TGCGCCAGCAGCCAAGACGGGACTGGGGTGTCTGAAGCTTTCTTT. Amino acid sequence: CASSQDGTGVSEAFF.

The chain recombines TRBV10-3 with TRBJ2-3; D possibly uses TRBD1 or TRBD2 (5 bases each). The germline CDR1 and CDR2 sequences are ENHRY and SYGVKD. Trimming cost V 3 bases and J 1 base, with 14 bases left between them. This CDR3 region has 16 residues. The CDR3 DNA reads TGTGCCATCAGTGAATCTGAGGGGCTAGGCACAGATACGCAGTATTTT. Translated, it gives CAISESEGLGTDTQYF.

Points on this clonotype: Given a much more abundant clone one base away, this may be a read error. This chain uses TRBV7-6 with TRBJ2-2, with 7 bases that match TRBD2. This CDR3 contains 15 residues. V lost 3 bases, J lost 3 bases, and 4 bases stayed unmatched. CDR1 and CDR2 (germline): SGHVS, FNYEAQ. Here the CDR3 DNA reads TGTGCCAGCAGCTTGAGCGGGGAGGACACCGGGGAGCTGTTTTTT. Protein sequence: CASSLSGEDTGELFF.

This clonotype was detected many times. The gene calls are TRBV20-1 and TRBJ2-3; the match to TRBD2 covers 8 bases. With V trimmed by 6 bases and J by 2 bases, 7 bases remained unmatched. Germline assignment: CDR1 DFQATT and CDR2 SNEGSKA (reference sequence). The CDR3 runs to 14 residues. This CDR3 is CSAVRGGPTDTQYF. The CDR3 DNA follows: TGCAGTGCAGTACGGGGGGGCCCCACAGATACGCAGTATTTT.

This clonotype was counted many times. The chain is built from TRBV20-1 and TRBJ2-7; the match to TRBD2 covers 7 bases. Germline CDR1 is DFQATT and CDR2 is SNEGSKA (reference sequence). The CDR3 is 14 amino acids. V was pared by 3 bases and J by 7 bases, with 12 bases of the junction left unmatched. CDR3 bases: TGCAGTGCTAGGTTGCGCGGGAGTAATCGGGAGCAGTACTTC. It encodes CSARLRGSNREQYF.

The chain uses TRBV6-2 or TRBV6-3 and TRBJ2-2; D might be TRBD1 (5 bases). V lost 4 bases, J lost 4 bases, and 19 bases lay in between. Germline V gene sequence: CDR1 MNHEY, CDR2 SVGEGT. There are 17 residues in the CDR3. The CDR3 reads CASSFGPSLGRTGELFF. The CDR3 DNA sequence: TGTGCCAGCAGTTTTGGCCCTTCGCTGGGGCGCACCGGGGAGCTGTTTTTT.

This clonotype was found many times. This rearrangement joins TRBV19 to TRBJ2-4; D unresolved. V gave up 1 base and J gave up 1 base, with 14 bases separating them. The CDR3 contains 17 residues. Germline CDR1 and CDR2: LNHDA and SQIVND (reference sequence). The CDR3 nucleotides are TGTGCCAGTAGTATAGTTTCCACCCAGAGGGCCAAAAACATTCAGTACTTC. Amino acid sequence: CASSIVSTQRAKNIQYF.

V gene TRBV29-1 combines with J gene TRBJ1-2; 7 nucleotides line up with TRBD1. The CDR3 spans 11 residues. V shed 4 bases and J 8 bases; nucleotides not matched to a gene: 4. CDR1 is SQVTM and CDR2 is ANQGSEA in the germline V gene. The CDR3 DNA is TGCAGCGTTGCGACAGGGCACGGCTACACCTTC. As protein: CSVATGHGYTF.

V gene TRBV3-1 combines with J gene TRBJ2-1; 10 nucleotides match TRBD2. Trimming cost V 4 bases and J 10 bases; bases outside gene matches: 7. Germline-derived CDR1 and CDR2 are LGHDT and YNNKEL (reference sequence). This CDR3 comprises 14 residues. DNA for the CDR3: TGTGCCAGCAGCCCAACCCTAGCGGGGGAGGAGCAGTTCTTC. Encoded protein: CASSPTLAGEEQFF.

This clonotype was counted ten times or more. The rearrangement uses TRBV6-2 or TRBV6-3 and TRBJ2-7; D is unresolved. Germline loops: CDR1 MNHEY, CDR2 SVGEGT. The ends were cut back, 3 bases at V and 2 bases at J, with 11 bases in the middle. This CDR3 region has 14 residues. The CDR3: CASSYKGQAYEQYF. The CDR3, as DNA: TGTGCCAGCAGTTATAAAGGGCAGGCCTACGAGCAGTACTTC.

This clonotype was seen a few times. This chain joins TRBV3-1 and TRBJ2-7; D might be TRBD1 or TRBD2, each matching 5 bases. This CDR3 has 14 residues. From germline, CDR1 is LGHDT and CDR2 YNNKEL (reference sequence). V lost 3 bases and J 2 bases, leaving 11 bases between the germline ends. For the CDR3, the DNA is TGTGCCAGCAGCCATCGGGGACCAACCTACGAGCAGTACTTC. Encoded protein: CASSHRGPTYEQYF.

There are a few counts of this clonotype. The CDR3: CAWSPGLDYTF. CDR3 DNA: TGTGCCTGGAGCCCCGGCCTCGACTACACCTTC. The chain carries TRBV30 and TRBJ1-2, with D unresolved. This CDR3 has 11 amino acids. V was pared by 3 bases and J by 10 bases, with 12 bases between. The germline V gene has CDR1 GTSNPN and CDR2 SVGIG (reference sequence).

This sequence joins TRBV27 and TRBJ2-1, with D perhaps assigned TRBD1 or TRBD2 (5 bases each). The CDR3 consists of 15 residues. Germline V gives CDR1 MNHEY, CDR2 SMNVEV (reference sequence). Trimming stripped 2 bases from V and 2 bases from J, with 10 bases between. CDR3 loop: CASSLQGPTYNEQFF. CDR3 DNA sequence: TGTGCCAGCAGTTTACAGGGACCCACCTACAATGAGCAGTTCTTC.

In its sample, this clonotype was seen a few times. The chain combines TRBV27 with TRBJ1-6; D may be TRBD1 (5 bases). V gave up 8 bases and J gave up 7 bases, with 15 bases separating them. Germline V gene data show CDR1 as MNHEY and CDR2 as SMNVEV (reference sequence). The CDR3 has 14 residues. The CDR3 DNA follows: TGTGCCAGCCGCCCCCGGGGGGGAAATTCACCCCTCCACTTT. Its translation: CASRPRGGNSPLHF.

The chain employs TRBV12-3 or TRBV12-4 and TRBJ1-2, with TRBD1 identical over 8 bases. This CDR3 has 15 amino acids. V was clipped by 7 bases and J by 4 bases; unmatched bases: 11. The CDR3 coding sequence is TGTGCCAGCACCATAGCAGGGGGCGGTGGCTATGGCTACACCTTC. Amino acids: CASTIAGGGGYGYTF.

The chain combines TRBV19 with TRBJ2-7, with TRBD1 identical over 7 bases. The CDR3 has 14 amino acids. Germline trimming cut 4 bases from V and 2 bases from J; bases unmatched to any gene: 5. Germline V gene sequence: CDR1 LNHDA, CDR2 SQIVND (reference sequence). The DNA of the CDR3 is TGTGCCAGTAGTAACACAGGGGAACCCTACGAGCAGTACTTC. This gives the protein CASSNTGEPYEQYF.

This clonotype was counted a few times. CDR3 nucleotide sequence: TGTGCCAGCAGCCCAGGGACAGGCCACTCTAACTATGGCTACACCTTC. Translated, it gives CASSPGTGHSNYGYTF. The chain joins TRBV9 to TRBJ1-2; 8 nucleotides align to TRBD1. The CDR3 sequence is 16 residues long. Germline trimming cut 4 bases from V and 0 bases from J; bases unmatched to any gene: 8. The V gene's germline CDR1 is SGDLS and CDR2 YYNGEE.

A few counts support this clonotype. The J gene is TRBJ2-7, the V gene TRBV19; TRBD1 aligns across 9 bases. The CDR3 is 18 amino acids. Trimming at V came to 0 bases and at J to 0 bases, leaving 9 bases not matched to a gene. Germline V CDR1 and CDR2: LNHDA, SQIVND (reference sequence). CDR3 DNA: TGTGCCAGTAGTATAGATTCCGGGACAGGGTTCCTCTCCTACGAGCAGTACTTC. This translates into CASSIDSGTGFLSYEQYF.

Regarding this clonotype: A much larger clone sits a single nucleotide away, making a read error possible. V and J are TRBV2 and TRBJ2-6; D ambiguous. Germline V gene lookup returns CDR1 SNHLY and CDR2 FYNNEI. The CDR3 totals 12 residues. The chain's CDR3 is CASIYRANVLAF. The CDR3 nucleotides read TGTGCCAGCATTTATAGGGCCAACGTCCTGGCTTTC.

This clonotype was found many times. The chain recombines TRBV4-1 with TRBJ2-7, with 8 positions matching TRBD2. V shed 4 bases and J 3 bases; nucleotides not matched to a gene: 5. The CDR3 runs 14 residues. The germline CDR1 and CDR2 sequences are MGHRA and YSYEKL. The CDR3, as DNA: TGCGCCAGCAGCCCCAAAAGCGGGGGCTACGAGCAGTACTTC. This gives the protein CASSPKSGGYEQYF.

This clonotype was detected many times. V and J are TRBV21-1 and TRBJ2-4; whether TRBD1, the table's D call, matches the DNA was not checked. TRBV21-1 is an annotated pseudogene. The CDR3 runs 14 residues. CDR3 coding DNA: TGTGCCAGCATCCCCGGGACAGCCAAAAACATTCAGTACTTC. Residues: CASIPGTAKNIQYF.

This clonotype was detected ten times or more. The chain is built from TRBV9 and TRBJ1-1, with D hard to call. Trimming took off 1 base at V and 0 bases at J, with 4 bases between the two ends. The CDR3 consists of 13 residues. Germline CDR1 and CDR2: SGDLS and YYNGEE. The CDR3: CASSVFMNTEAFF. The CDR3 bases are TGTGCCAGCAGCGTATTTATGAACACTGAAGCTTTCTTT.

This chain connects TRBV7-9 to TRBJ2-1; D not certain. The CDR3 has 12 amino acids. The germline gives CDR1 SEHNR, CDR2 FQNEAQ (reference sequence). Trimming removed 7 bases at V and 7 bases at J, with 11 bases between. The CDR3 bases are TGTGCCAGCACGCCAGGACCGAATGAGCAGTTCTTC. Translated, it gives CASTPGPNEQFF.

This clonotype has at least ten counts. The chain carries TRBV9 and TRBJ2-3, with 7 bases lining up with TRBD1. The CDR3 extends over 15 amino acids. V was pared by 0 bases and J by 2 bases, with 3 bases of the junction left unmatched. Germline V gene sequence: CDR1 SGDLS, CDR2 YYNGEE. The CDR3 is CASSVGGGDTDTQYF. CDR3 coding DNA: TGTGCCAGCAGCGTAGGAGGGGGCGACACAGATACGCAGTATTTT.

To note about this clonotype: This may be a read error, as it is one base from a much larger clone. V and J are TRBV29-1 and TRBJ2-1, with 8 bases identical to TRBD2. The CDR3 contains 15 residues. The germline V gene has CDR1 SQVTM and CDR2 ANQGSEA. V was clipped by 2 bases and J by 7 bases; unmatched bases: 10. The CDR3 sequence: CSVESGAGVSNEQFF. Written as DNA, the CDR3 is TGCAGCGTTGAATCTGGAGCGGGAGTATCGAATGAGCAGTTCTTC.

The sample holds many counts of this clonotype. The chain is built from TRBV27 and TRBJ2-2; D unclear. This CDR3 has 15 amino acids. V was cut by 6 bases and J by 0 bases, with 11 bases left in between. Germline values: CDR1 MNHEY, CDR2 SMNVEV (reference sequence). The DNA for the CDR3 is TGTGCCAGCAGCAAGACACCTTCGAACACCGGGGAGCTGTTTTTT. Its translation: CASSKTPSNTGELFF.